This TCR beta chain was profiled in a study of neurological immune-mediated disorders. Germline CDR1 is DFQATT and CDR2 is SNEGSKA (reference sequence). V was clipped by 4 bases and J by 2 bases, with 18 bases between them. CDR3 length equals 16 residues. TCRdb passed the 5' RACE reads through MiXCR, listing each CDR3 protein once. The table has approximately 89,000 distinct CDR3 sequences, approximately 4.3% seen once. General observations from the study: Private repertoires in all groups were suggested by the absence of shared CDR3 amino acid sequences among expanded clones across subjects.

Time point reported: longitudinal time-point 3. This clonotype has a count of ten or more. Its matching antigen is unknown. This clonotype originated in an older woman with multiple sclerosis. The genes are TRBV20-1 and TRBJ1-5; D ambiguous. The sequenced material came from PBMCs. Here the CDR3 DNA reads TGCAGTGCTACAAGATTCGAGGAGGTTGGCAATCAGCCCCAGCATTTT. Its translation is CSATRFEEVGNQPQHF.